A single sample is the source of the 27 T cell receptor beta chains below, sequenced in a study of T-cell memory formation after mild COVID-19. MiXCR was run by TCRdb on the 5' RACE reads, yielding one entry per CDR3 protein. The repertoire holds 140,000 or so distinct CDR3 sequences, with about 14% as singletons. The sequenced sample consisted of PBMCs or a T cell subset sorted from them (not recorded which). These receptors all stem from an adult woman who had mild COVID-19 (a few samples of this study predate the infection). Cell type and time point are not known.

This clonotype has a handful of counts. This chain connects TRBV7-2 to TRBJ2-1; no clear D gene. V lost 4 bases, J lost 6 bases, and 7 bases lay in between. Germline CDR1 reads SGHTA; CDR2 reads FQGNSA. The CDR3 runs 12 residues. The CDR3 nucleotides read TGTGCCAGCAGCTCGGCCCGCAATGAGCAGTTCTTC. It is translated as CASSSARNEQFF.

This clonotype was counted a few times. The rearrangement links TRBV7-8 to TRBJ2-3; D is ambiguous. The germline V gene has CDR1 SGHVS and CDR2 FQNEAQ. This CDR3 contains 16 residues. V lost 1 base and J 3 bases, leaving 14 bases between the germline ends. This chain's CDR3 is CASSLDPSQRTDTQYF. The CDR3, as DNA: TGTGCCAGCAGCTTAGATCCGTCACAAAGGACAGATACGCAGTATTTT.

This chain joins TRBV9 and TRBJ2-2; D unclear. The CDR3 is made up of 15 amino acids. V was shortened by 0 bases and J by 0 bases, with 6 bases between the two germline ends. Germline V gene data show CDR1 as SGDLS and CDR2 as YYNGEE. The CDR3 DNA follows: TGTGCCAGCAGCGTAGTCGGACCGAACACCGGGGAGCTGTTTTTT. Amino acids: CASSVVGPNTGELFF.

This clonotype has ten or more counts. V is TRBV20-1 and J is TRBJ2-7; TRBD2 aligns across 8 bases. CDR3 length: 14 residues. Trimming cost V 0 bases and J 5 bases; bases outside gene matches: 6. CDR1 and CDR2 (germline): DFQATT, SNEGSKA (reference sequence). CDR3 in amino acids: CSARDGGRTNEQYF. The CDR3 nucleotides are TGCAGTGCTAGAGATGGCGGGAGGACCAACGAGCAGTACTTC.

The chain links TRBV20-1 to TRBJ1-6; D uncertain. Trimming stripped 3 bases from V and 0 bases from J, with 15 bases between. Looked up from germline, CDR1 is DFQATT and CDR2 is SNEGSKA (reference sequence). This CDR3 has 17 amino acids. The CDR3 protein is CSASTVRLGSYNSPLHF. CDR3 sequence (DNA): TGCAGTGCTAGTACAGTTCGGCTAGGCTCCTATAATTCACCCCTCCACTTT.

V usage is TRBV11-2 and J usage is TRBJ2-7, with D perhaps TRBD1 (7 bases). V was shortened by 1 base and J by 1 base, with 20 bases between the two germline ends. CDR1 and CDR2 (germline): SGHAT, FQNNGV. This CDR3 has 18 amino acids. The CDR3 region is CASSLVVWARGTSYEQYF. CDR3 DNA: TGTGCCAGCAGCTTAGTGGTCTGGGCCAGGGGGACTTCCTACGAGCAGTACTTC.

This clonotype has a handful of counts. The V call is TRBV9, the J call TRBJ2-2, with 7 bases that match TRBD1. The V segment lost 3 bases and the J segment 5 bases; nucleotides outside the gene matches: 10. CDR1 is SGDLS and CDR2 is YYNGEE in the germline V gene. CDR3 length: 16 residues. CDR3 sequence (DNA): TGTGCCAGCAGCGCCCAGCAGGGGGTAGAAACCGGGGAGCTGTTTTTT. Protein: CASSAQQGVETGELFF.

The J gene is TRBJ2-3, the V gene TRBV12-3 or TRBV12-4; 16 bases align to TRBD2. V dropped 5 bases and J dropped 6; count of bases not matched to a gene: 8. CDR3 length equals 17 residues. CDR3 DNA: TGTGCCAGCAGTGGAGGGACTAGCGGGGGGGCTCGGGATACGCAGTATTTT. Protein: CASSGGTSGGARDTQYF.

V and J are TRBV9 and TRBJ1-2, with 7 bases aligning to TRBD1. From germline, CDR1 is SGDLS and CDR2 YYNGEE. With 3 bases clipped from V and 1 base from J, the junction kept 6 bases outside the gene matches. This CDR3 is built from 15 residues. CDR3 region: CASSENRGRNYGYTF. DNA of the CDR3: TGTGCCAGCAGCGAAAACAGGGGACGTAACTATGGCTACACCTTC.

This clonotype was seen a handful of times. This chain uses TRBV9 with TRBJ1-2, with D uncertain. Germline V gives CDR1 SGDLS, CDR2 YYNGEE. This CDR3 comprises 13 residues. Trimming removed 0 bases from V and 6 bases from J, with 9 bases in between. The CDR3 coding sequence is TGTGCCAGCAGCGTAGGTGTCGGGGATGGCTACACCTTC. Translating it yields CASSVGVGDGYTF.

CDR3 in DNA: TGTGCCACCGGGGACAGGCGCAATCAGCCCCAGCATTTT. This codes for CATGDRRNQPQHF. The chain links TRBV15 to TRBJ1-5; 8 nucleotides align to TRBD1. J gave up 2 bases and V 8 bases, and 2 bases lay outside the gene matches. The CDR3 runs to 13 residues. CDR1 is LNHNV and CDR2 is YYDKDF in the germline V gene (reference sequence).

This clonotype was observed a handful of times. This sequence joins TRBV12-5 and TRBJ2-7, with D uncertain. V lost 6 bases, J lost 1 base, and 13 bases lay in between. Germline lookup yields CDR1 LGHNT and CDR2 FRNRAP. The CDR3 runs to 14 residues. In DNA, the CDR3 is TGTGCTAGTGGCCTCGGCGGAGCTTCCTACGAGCAGTACTTC. This codes for CASGLGGASYEQYF. The entire variable domain, with the rest obtained from reference TRBV12-5 and TRBJ2-7, is as follows: DARVTQTPRHKVTEMGQEVTMRCQPILGHNTVFWYRQTMMQGLELLAYFRNRAPLDDSGMPKDRFSAEMPDATLATLKIQPSEPRDSAVYFCASGLGGASYEQYFGPGTRLTVT.

The CDR3 region has the DNA TGTGCCAGCAGCCCGGACCCAGGGGGATTTAACTATGGCTACACCTTC. Its translation is CASSPDPGGFNYGYTF. The chain uses TRBV11-2 and TRBJ1-2, with TRBD1 matching 7 bases. The germline V gene has CDR1 SGHAT and CDR2 FQNNGV. The CDR3 loop spans 16 amino acids. With 5 bases clipped from V and 1 base from J, the junction kept 10 bases outside the gene matches.

The V call is TRBV21-1, the J call TRBJ2-3; the table's D call, TRBD2, was not checked against the DNA. TRBV21-1 is a pseudogene segment. CDR3 length: 16 residues. CDR3 residues: CASSKERLAGADTQYF. The DNA of the CDR3 is TGTGCCAGCAGCAAAGAACGACTAGCGGGGGCGGATACGCAGTATTTT.

This clonotype is labeled medium-sized. The chain carries TRBV4-1 and TRBJ2-7; 10 nucleotides match TRBD1. From germline, CDR1 is MGHRA and CDR2 YSYEKL. The CDR3 covers 13 residues. V gave up 8 bases and J gave up 0 bases; unmatched junction bases: 1. CDR3 loop: CASRDRGSYEQYF. As DNA, the CDR3 is TGCGCCAGCCGGGACAGGGGCTCCTACGAGCAGTACTTC.

This clonotype has more than one count but fewer than ten. This rearrangement joins TRBV6-5 to TRBJ2-7; D remains unclear. This CDR3 has 16 amino acids. Germline loops: CDR1 MNHEY, CDR2 SVGAGI. V lost 4 bases and J 0 bases, leaving 16 bases between the germline ends. The CDR3 nucleotides read TGTGCCAGCAGTTCTCCCCGGCGGCAGAGCTCCTACGAGCAGTACTTC. It codes for CASSSPRRQSSYEQYF.

This clonotype was recorded a few times. The J gene is TRBJ2-1, the V gene TRBV11-2; 8 nucleotides agree with TRBD1. Germline CDR1 and CDR2: SGHAT and FQNNGV. The trim removed 4 bases at V and 4 bases at J, leaving 12 bases unmatched. The CDR3 is 17 residues long. Here the CDR3 reads CASSYGRTGTGYNEQFF. CDR3 bases: TGTGCCAGCAGCTACGGCAGAACAGGGACAGGATACAATGAGCAGTTCTTC.

This clonotype was counted a few times. The chain links TRBV29-1 to TRBJ2-6, with no clear D. Per germline, CDR1 SQVTM and CDR2 ANQGSEA. Trimming shortened V by 5 bases and J by 0 bases, and 5 bases separated the two germline ends. This CDR3 is 13 amino acids long. The CDR3 nucleotides are TGCAGCGTTCACGTCTCTGGGGCCAACGTCCTGACTTTC. It translates to CSVHVSGANVLTF.

The chain uses TRBV4-1 and TRBJ2-1; maybe TRBD1 (8 bases). The V and J ends lost 1 base and 2 bases respectively, with 15 bases between them. There are 17 residues in the CDR3. CDR1 is MGHRA and CDR2 is YSYEKL in the germline V gene. The CDR3 DNA reads as TGCGCCAGCAGCCAAGCAGCGGGACAGGTTACCTACAATGAGCAGTTCTTC. As protein: CASSQAAGQVTYNEQFF.

This clonotype came up a few times. CDR3 DNA sequence: TGTGCTACCCGAGGACAGTCGAACACCGGGGAGCTGTTTTTT. Its translation is CATRGQSNTGELFF. The rearrangement joins TRBV7-7 to TRBJ2-2; possibly TRBD1 for D (6 bases). The CDR3 is 14 amino acids. The V gene's germline CDR1 is SSHAT and CDR2 FNYEAQ (reference sequence).

V gene TRBV29-1 combines with J gene TRBJ2-2; D may correspond to TRBD1 or TRBD2 (7 bases each). Germline V lookup: CDR1 SQVTM, CDR2 ANQGSEA. V shed 5 bases and J shed 4 bases, with 20 bases lying between them. The CDR3 runs 16 residues. CDR3 residues: CSVWGGGRSGTGELFF. CDR3 nucleotides: TGCAGCGTTTGGGGAGGGGGCAGGTCCGGCACCGGGGAGCTGTTTTTT.

A few counts support this clonotype. The chain recombines TRBV7-9 with TRBJ2-1, with 8 bases identical to TRBD1. Germline CDR1 and CDR2: SEHNR and FQNEAQ (reference sequence). Germline trimming cut 5 bases from V and 8 bases from J; bases unmatched to any gene: 11. The CDR3 runs to 15 residues. The CDR3 sequence: CASSTRQGAYDEQFF. DNA of the CDR3: TGTGCCAGCAGCACCCGGCAGGGGGCGTATGATGAGCAGTTCTTC.

The chain recombines TRBV5-5 with TRBJ1-1; 8 nucleotides align to TRBD1. The length of the CDR3 is 16 residues. The V segment lost 1 base and the J segment 2 bases; nucleotides outside the gene matches: 7. The V gene's germline CDR1 is SGHKS and CDR2 YYEKEE (reference sequence). The CDR3 spells CASSLRRQGKNTEAFF. CDR3 sequence (DNA): TGTGCCAGCAGCTTGCGCCGACAGGGGAAAAACACTGAAGCTTTCTTT. Variable domain in full (rest from reference TRBV5-5 and TRBJ1-1): DAGVTQSPTHLIKTRGQQVTLRCSPISGHKSVSWYQQVLGQGPQFIFQYYEKEERGRGNFPDRFSARQFPNYSSELNVNALLLGDSALYLCASSLRRQGKNTEAFFGQGTRLTVV.

The chain employs TRBV20-1 and TRBJ2-3, with 12 bases identical to TRBD2. Unmatched junction bases numbered 3, after V lost 0 bases and J lost 2 bases. The CDR3 sequence is 16 residues long. Germline V lookup: CDR1 DFQATT, CDR2 SNEGSKA (reference sequence). The CDR3 nucleotides read TGCAGTGCTAGAGATCCTAGCGGGGGGGACACAGATACGCAGTATTTT. Protein sequence: CSARDPSGGDTDTQYF.

This clonotype was found a few times. The rearrangement uses TRBV7-9 and TRBJ2-1, with TRBD2 identical over 7 bases. Germline V gene lookup returns CDR1 SEHNR and CDR2 FQNEAQ (reference sequence). V gave up 5 bases and J gave up 7 bases; unmatched junction bases: 17. The CDR3 has 17 amino acids. The CDR3 sequence: CASSNILVGEGLNEQFF. CDR3 DNA: TGTGCCAGCAGCAATATCCTAGTGGGGGAGGGCCTTAATGAGCAGTTCTTC.

This clonotype appeared many times. The chain joins TRBV3-1 to TRBJ1-2; 9 positions match TRBD1. Germline V gene sequence: CDR1 LGHDT, CDR2 YNNKEL (reference sequence). CDR3 length: 15 residues. J gave up 8 bases and V 0 bases, and 7 bases lay outside the gene matches. The CDR3 sequence: CASSQEAQGASGYTF. DNA of the CDR3: TGTGCCAGCAGCCAAGAAGCACAGGGGGCGTCCGGCTACACCTTC.

This clonotype was observed a handful of times. CDR3 region: CSARDRRGGRVYEQYF. The CDR3 DNA is TGCAGTGCTAGAGACCGGCGGGGGGGCCGTGTCTACGAGCAGTACTTC. The chain combines TRBV20-1 with TRBJ2-7, with 9 bases identical to TRBD2. V lost 0 bases and J lost 3; bases outside the gene matches: 9. CDR3 length: 16 amino acids. The germline CDR1 and CDR2 sequences are DFQATT and SNEGSKA (reference sequence).